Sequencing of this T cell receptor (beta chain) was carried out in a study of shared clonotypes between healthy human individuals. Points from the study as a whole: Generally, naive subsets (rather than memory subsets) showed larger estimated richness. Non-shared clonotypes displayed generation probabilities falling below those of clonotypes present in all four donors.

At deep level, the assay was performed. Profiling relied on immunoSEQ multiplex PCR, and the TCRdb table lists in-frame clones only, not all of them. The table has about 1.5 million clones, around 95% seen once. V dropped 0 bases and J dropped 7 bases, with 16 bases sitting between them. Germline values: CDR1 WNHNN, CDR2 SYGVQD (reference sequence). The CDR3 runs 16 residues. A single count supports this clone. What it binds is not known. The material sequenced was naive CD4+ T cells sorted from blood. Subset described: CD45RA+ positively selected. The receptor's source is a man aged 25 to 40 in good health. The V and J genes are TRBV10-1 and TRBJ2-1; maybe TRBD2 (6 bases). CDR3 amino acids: CASSESRGLPGNEQFF. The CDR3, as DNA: TGCGCCAGCAGTGAGTCGAGGGGACTCCCGGGGAATGAGCAGTTCTTC.